Listed below are T cell receptor beta chains from one sample, sequenced in a study of PD-1 blockade in classical Hodgkin lymphoma. Method: immunoSEQ multiplex PCR; TCRdb's copy keeps in-frame clones and lacks some. The sample includes some 150,000 clones, about four fifths of them seen just once. This specimen was peripheral blood mononuclear cells (PBMCs), taken before the second cycle of nivolumab. Every receptor here comes from a human donor with classical Hodgkin lymphoma. CDR3s include the opening cysteine and the closing phenylalanine or tryptophan. The D gene is left open where the match is weak. Clone size appears in some rows only: once, few, many, or a class for an expanded clone.

D gene: .
clone size: once
V gene: TRBV6-5
J gene: TRBJ1-5
CDR3 length: 14
CDR3 DNA: TGTGCCAGCAGTTATAACACTGGCAATCAGCCCCAGCATTTT
CDR3 protein: CASSYNTGNQPQHF

D gene: TRBD2
clone size: .
V gene: TRBV2
J gene: TRBJ2-1
CDR3 length: 15
CDR3 DNA: TGTGCCAGCAGGAGGGGGACTAGCGGGAGCGATGAGCAGTTCTTC
CDR3 protein: CASRRGTSGSDEQFF

D gene: .
clone size: .
V gene: TRBV19
J gene: TRBJ1-2
CDR3 length: 15
CDR3 DNA: TGTGCCAGTAGTATGGGAGAAACAAACTCCTATGGCTACACCTTC
CDR3 protein: CASSMGETNSYGYTF

D gene: .
clone size: .
V gene: TRBV25-1
J gene: TRBJ1-2
CDR3 length: 12
CDR3 DNA: TGTGCCAGCAGGTCCGGGTTGGATGGCTACACCTTC
CDR3 protein: CASRSGLDGYTF

D gene: .
clone size: once
V gene: TRBV6-1
J gene: TRBJ1-4
CDR3 length: 15
CDR3 DNA: TGTGCCAGCAGTGATTACCCGGGAGTAGGTGAAAAACTGTTTTTT
CDR3 protein: CASSDYPGVGEKLFF

D gene: .
clone size: .
V gene: TRBV6-5
J gene: TRBJ1-1
CDR3 length: 13
CDR3 DNA: TGTGCCAGCAATGGCCGATCGAACACTGAAGCTTTCTTT
CDR3 protein: CASNGRSNTEAFF

D gene: .
clone size: .
V gene: TRBV28
J gene: TRBJ1-4
CDR3 length: 12
CDR3 DNA: TGTGCCAGCAGTTTAATAAATGAAAAACTGTTTTTT
CDR3 protein: CASSLINEKLFF

D gene: .
clone size: .
V gene: TRBV19
J gene: TRBJ1-5
CDR3 length: 12
CDR3 DNA: TGTGCCAGTAGTATACAGAATCAGCCCCAGCATTTT
CDR3 protein: CASSIQNQPQHF

D gene: .
clone size: .
V gene: TRBV10-3
J gene: TRBJ2-1
CDR3 length: 13
CDR3 DNA: TGTGCCATCAGTGAGTCCTCAGCCAATGAGCAGTTCTTC
CDR3 protein: CAISESSANEQFF

D gene: .
clone size: .
V gene: TRBV19
J gene: TRBJ2-2
CDR3 length: 14
CDR3 DNA: TGTGCCAGTAGTCGGACAGCGAACACCGGGGAGCTGTTTTTT
CDR3 protein: CASSRTANTGELFF

D gene: .
clone size: .
V gene: TRBV27
J gene: TRBJ2-3
CDR3 length: 14
CDR3 DNA: TGTGCCAGCAGTTTAGTCAGGGGCCGGGATACGCAGTATTTT
CDR3 protein: CASSLVRGRDTQYF

D gene: .
clone size: .
V gene: TRBV6-1
J gene: TRBJ2-1
CDR3 length: 15
CDR3 DNA: TGTGCCAGCAGTGAAGCAGCATCTTCCTACAATGAGCAGTTCTTC
CDR3 protein: CASSEAASSYNEQFF

D gene: .
clone size: .
V gene: TRBV7-2
J gene: TRBJ1-6
CDR3 length: 14
CDR3 DNA: TGTGCCAGCAGCTTGCTGACAGGTGCGGCACCCCTCCACTTT
CDR3 protein: CASSLLTGAAPLHF

D gene: .
clone size: many
V gene: TRBV9
J gene: TRBJ1-6
CDR3 length: 15
CDR3 DNA: TGTGCCAGCACACAGGGTGCGCTCTATAATTCACCCCTCCACTTT
CDR3 protein: CASTQGALYNSPLHF

D gene: .
clone size: few
V gene: TRBV25-1
J gene: TRBJ1-4
CDR3 length: 15
CDR3 DNA: TGTGCCAGCAGTGAATTTGAGGGGTGGGTTGAAAAACTGTTTTTT
CDR3 protein: CASSEFEGWVEKLFF

D gene: TRBD2
clone size: .
V gene: TRBV5-1
J gene: TRBJ2-7
CDR3 length: 14
CDR3 DNA: TGCGCCAGCAGCATTACTAGCGGGAGAGCCGAGCAGTACTTC
CDR3 protein: CASSITSGRAEQYF

D gene: .
clone size: .
V gene: TRBV5-8
J gene: TRBJ2-1
CDR3 length: 11
CDR3 DNA: TGTGCCAGCAGCATATACAATGAGCAGTTCTTC
CDR3 protein: CASSIYNEQFF

D gene: TRBD1
clone size: .
V gene: TRBV27
J gene: TRBJ2-7
CDR3 length: 14
CDR3 DNA: TGTGCCAGCAGCCCGGGACAGATACTCTACGAGCAGTACTTC
CDR3 protein: CASSPGQILYEQYF

D gene: .
clone size: .
V gene: TRBV5-4
J gene: TRBJ2-7
CDR3 length: 13
CDR3 DNA: TGTGCCAGCAGCTTTGAGGGGCCCTACGAGCAGTACTTC
CDR3 protein: CASSFEGPYEQYF

D gene: TRBD1
clone size: .
V gene: TRBV11-2
J gene: TRBJ1-2
CDR3 length: 14
CDR3 DNA: TGTGCCAGCAGCTTAGAACCGACAGGGCTCGGCTACACCTTC
CDR3 protein: CASSLEPTGLGYTF

D gene: TRBD2
clone size: .
V gene: TRBV2
J gene: TRBJ2-1
CDR3 length: 15
CDR3 DNA: TGTGCCAGCACGATAGCGGGCAATCCCTACAATGAGCAGTTCTTC
CDR3 protein: CASTIAGNPYNEQFF

D gene: .
clone size: once
V gene: TRBV5-4
J gene: TRBJ2-3
CDR3 length: 14
CDR3 DNA: TGTGCCAGCAGCTTACGACAGGCCACAGATACGCAGTATTTT
CDR3 protein: CASSLRQATDTQYF

D gene: .
clone size: few
V gene: TRBV14
J gene: TRBJ2-7
CDR3 length: 13
CDR3 DNA: TGTGCCAGCAGCCAGGGGCCCCTCTACGAGCAGTACTTC
CDR3 protein: CASSQGPLYEQYF

D gene: .
clone size: .
V gene: TRBV6-6
J gene: TRBJ2-7
CDR3 length: 12
CDR3 DNA: TGTGCCAGCAGTTTTTTTACCTACGAGCAGTACTTC
CDR3 protein: CASSFFTYEQYF

D gene: .
clone size: .
V gene: TRBV4-3
J gene: TRBJ2-2
CDR3 length: 17
CDR3 DNA: TGCGCCAGCAGCCAAGGGCTCGTTGGACCGAACACCGGGGAGCTGTTTTTT
CDR3 protein: CASSQGLVGPNTGELFF

D gene: TRBD1
clone size: once
V gene: TRBV10-3
J gene: TRBJ1-1
CDR3 length: 14
CDR3 DNA: TGTGCCACCGAAGGACAGGGAGGGAACACTGAAGCTTTCTTT
CDR3 protein: CATEGQGGNTEAFF

D gene: .
clone size: few
V gene: TRBV28
J gene: TRBJ1-3
CDR3 length: 17
CDR3 DNA: TGTGCCAGCAGTTTTTCGGAGGGGATCCGCTCTGGAAACACCATATATTTT
CDR3 protein: CASSFSEGIRSGNTIYF

D gene: .
clone size: .
V gene: TRBV5-1
J gene: TRBJ1-4
CDR3 length: 14
CDR3 DNA: TGCGCCAGCAGCTTGGTGGGGTCTAATGAAAAACTGTTTTTT
CDR3 protein: CASSLVGSNEKLFF

D gene: TRBD1
clone size: .
V gene: TRBV27
J gene: TRBJ2-1
CDR3 length: 13
CDR3 DNA: TGTGCCAGCAGTTCCACAGGGGGCAATGAGCAGTTCTTC
CDR3 protein: CASSSTGGNEQFF

D gene: TRBD2
clone size: .
V gene: TRBV14
J gene: TRBJ2-7
CDR3 length: 15
CDR3 DNA: TGTGCCAGCAGCCAAGCACTAGCGGTACCGTACGAGCAGTACTTC
CDR3 protein: CASSQALAVPYEQYF

D gene: .
clone size: .
V gene: TRBV5-1
J gene: TRBJ1-5
CDR3 length: 17
CDR3 DNA: TGCGCCAGCAGCTTGGATCCTGGTTTCTCTAGCAATCAGCCCCAGCATTTT
CDR3 protein: CASSLDPGFSSNQPQHF